This record looks at one T cell receptor beta chain sequence and its context. Its antigen is not yet known. No qualities accompany the bases; no much larger clone lies one base away. Receptors were amplified or captured by 5' RACE. Sequencing was carried out with an Illumina HiSeq 2000. Template switching introduced a universal primer binding site; the final cDNA contained a unique molecular identifier, enabling accurate counting of TCR cDNA molecules. Specific primers in the conserved constant-segment region were used to synthesize first-strand cDNA for the TCR alpha and beta chains. Each cDNA library was double barcoded, with a SMART-Mk sample barcode plus Illumina barcodes, to control for contamination. TruSeq adapter sequences along with Illumina sample barcodes were introduced in two successive PCR steps. The Illumina HiSeq platform was used with custom primers to sequence TCR alpha and beta cDNA libraries. Per the source publication's procedure: MiGEC was used to process raw reads and extract unique molecular identifiers, and MiXCR was used to find CDR3 positions. For each individual, recombination models were inferred using an EM algorithm with the repgenHMM and IGoR tools. The tcR package in R was used for shared clonotype analysis, with sharing normalized by the product of cloneset sizes. To study raw recombination without the effects of thymic and clonal selection, out-of-frame nonproductive sequences were analyzed. TCRdb trimmed public reads at Q25 via fastp, called clones via MiXCR and kept in-frame beta chains. Each CDR3 protein appears once, grouped with its most common genes and DNA. TCRdb, not the original authors, processed these V and J calls. Across this sample there are fewer than 900,000 distinct CDR3 sequences, with 21% seen only once. In total, the top ten clones hold 4.3% of the sample.

Only healthy Caucasian donors were included. Three pairs of female monozygotic twins, all aged roughly 18 to 29 years, made up the twin cohort. The RNA used for TCR libraries was isolated from peripheral blood mononuclear cells. There are 17 amino acids in the CDR3, from cysteine to phenylalanine inclusive. The only DNA kept is the CDR3, 51 bases in frame from the first base. Looking up the germline V gene (reference sequence) yields CDR1 LGHDT and CDR2 YNNKEL. V loses 1 base of germline sequence and J loses 5 bases, and the interval between the two ends is 18 bases. The data were obtained in a study of identical twins (TCRdb year 2016). Background on the whole study: TCR alpha and beta repertoires from monozygotic twins, unrelated adults of various ages and cord blood were deep-sequenced to test whether fetal clonotypes persist. To rule out contamination, the twin experiments were replicated at different times with different library preparation protocols.

Overall study outcomes, separate from this receptor: Conclusions relied on cross-sectional statistical analysis, since the same donors could not be followed over many years. Compared with coincidental sharing between unrelated individuals, out-of-frame TCR alpha sequences shared between twins had an excess of sequences with low generation probability. Abundant cord blood beta clonotypes had fewer insertions, young adult naive repertoires showed a similar but weaker trend, and memory repertoires showed no such trend. A weaker excess of twin sharing was found in beta out-of-frame sequences because the signal-to-noise ratio was lowered by fewer shared sequences. Zero-insertion analyses could be partly confounded by invariant T cells such as MAIT and iNKT, although diverse VJ usage argued against such confounding for most clonotypes. Out-of-frame TCR alpha sharing in monozygotic twins was systematically underestimated by recombination models, whereas sharing between unrelated individuals was in agreement with the recombination models.

These data were likewise used in another study, on T cells expressing NK-cell markers. Per that second paper: TCR beta-chain repertoires were profiled in sorted CD3+CD56+NKG2C+, CD3+CD56+NKG2C- and CD3+CD56-NKG2C+ T-cell subsets from several donors. Of the eight sequenced donors, seven were found to be HCMV-seropositive and one was found to be HCMV-seronegative. In several experiments an anti-gammadeltaTCR antibody was added to restrict sorting to alphabetaTCR-expressing T cells. In six donors, the dominant CD3+CD56+NKG2C+ clonotypes ranked among the top 10 CD8+ clonotypes, making up roughly 1.0-8% of CD8+ T cells. Those dominant clonotypes were again the most abundant among CD3+CD56-NKG2C+ cells in a few donors, at about 25-65%. It remained unclear whether the expanded NKG2C-expressing T cell clones were specific for HCMV antigens. Randomly selected healthy volunteers, three men and five women, were used as the eight sequenced donors. HCMV-specific IgG was detected in serum with a commercial ELISA kit to determine HCMV serostatus. For over 5 donors, bulk peripheral blood T-cell repertoires were additionally sequenced from unsorted PBMC. MIGEC was used to demultiplex reads and group the reads by UMI, and MiTCR was used to assemble and quantify clonotypes. To exclude erroneous sequences, only TCR cDNA sequences supported by at least two reads were retained. The tcR package was used for downstream repertoire analysis, and clonotypes were matched between fractions using CDR3 nucleotide sequence together with V segment. VDJmatch was used to annotate antigen specificity against VDJdb, with one amino acid substitution in CDR3 permitted.

This sequence uses TRBV3-1 and TRBJ2-1; too little of a D gene remains to name it. The material sequenced was PBMCs. The sequence was collected from a woman aged 18-35 years in good health. The DNA is as follows: TGTGCCAGCAGCCAAGGGCCCTGGGTCAGGCCGGACAATGAGCAGTTCTTC. It is translated as CASSQGPWVRPDNEQFF.